The 2 T cell receptor beta chains in this list originate from one sample, sequenced in a study of cytomegalovirus exposure and HLA in healthy donors. Researchers ran the PCR with 60 Vbeta and 13 Jbeta primers. Sequencing used immunoSEQ multiplex PCR; TCRdb keeps in-frame clones, though not all of them. The sample lists about 190,000 clones, about three quarters occurring once. Sequencing was carried out using PBMCs. The receptors here all came from a woman in her thirties or forties in good health and CMV-seronegative.

This CDR3 reads CASRDMATGDTEAFF. Here the CDR3 DNA reads TGCGCCAGCAGGGATATGGCGACGGGGGACACTGAAGCTTTCTTT. V gene TRBV10-2 combines with J gene TRBJ1-1, with D possibly being TRBD1 (5 bases). This CDR3 spans 15 amino acids. V was pared by 6 bases and J by 3 bases, with 17 bases between. Germline V CDR1 and CDR2: WSHSY, SAAADI.

V and J are TRBV14 and TRBJ2-5; 8 bases agree with TRBD2. CDR3 length: 19 amino acids. Trimming took 4 bases from V and 5 from J; bases not matched to a gene: 21. The germline V gene has CDR1 SGHDN and CDR2 FVKESK. CDR3 DNA: TGTGCCAGCAGCCCGCAAGTGATTAAATTTAGCGGGACGGGGGAGACCCAGTACTTC. It translates to CASSPQVIKFSGTGETQYF.